These 2 T cell receptor beta chains came from one sample sequenced in a study of shared clonotypes between healthy human individuals. The method was immunoSEQ multiplex PCR; TCRdb's version includes in-frame clones alone and lacks a portion of them. This sample carries roughly 2.5 million clones, more than 80% of them seen once, and the ten largest clones take more than 0.12%. The sample comprised naive CD4+ T cells sorted from blood. Documented subset: CD45RA+ positively selected. These receptors all stem from a man aged 18 to 29 in good health.

The J gene is TRBJ2-2, the V gene TRBV11-2; TRBD1 aligns across 7 bases. The germline V gene encodes CDR1 SGHAT and CDR2 FQNNGV. The junction had 12 bases not matched to a gene; V was cut back by 4 bases and J by 4 bases. The CDR3 contains 17 residues. The CDR3 loop reads CASSSIPQGIGTGELFF. The CDR3 region has the DNA TGTGCCAGCAGCTCTATCCCACAGGGGATAGGCACCGGGGAGCTGTTTTTT. The full variable domain, completed using reference TRBV11-2 and TRBJ2-2, is EAGVAQSPRYKIIEKRQSVAFWCNPISGHATLYWYQQILGQGPKLLIQFQNNGVVDDSQLPKDRFSAERLKGVDSTLKIQPAKLEDSAVYLCASSSIPQGIGTGELFFGEGSRLTVL.

The J gene is TRBJ1-1, the V gene TRBV7-2, with no clear D. Germline V gene data show CDR1 as SGHTA and CDR2 as FQGNSA. The V and J ends lost 0 bases and 0 bases respectively, with 11 bases between them. This CDR3 is built from 16 residues. The CDR3 protein is CASSLAHVWVNTEAFF. DNA of the CDR3: TGTGCCAGCAGCTTAGCTCACGTCTGGGTGAACACTGAAGCTTTCTTT.